The 13 T cell receptor beta chains given below trace back to one sample, sequenced in a study of T cells in tuberculosis. Clones were read by immunoSEQ multiplex PCR, and TCRdb kept only the in-frame ones, dropping some. The sample holds tens of thousands of clones, more than 75% seen once. Thawed, overnight-rested PBMC were stained with GMM-loaded CD1B tetramer, viability dye and anti-CD3, then sorted. The CD1B tetramers carried C32 glucose monomycolate purified from Rhodococcus equi. The sample taken for sequencing was CD1b-GMM tetramer-negative cells sorted from PBMCs. These receptors were collected from an adult woman with latent tuberculosis.

Details on this clone: At one boundary the junction diverges from the germline segment, which might be a read error. This chain connects TRBV5-1 to TRBJ2-7, with D perhaps TRBD2 (6 bases). Germline-derived CDR1 and CDR2 are SGHRS and YFSETQ. This CDR3 has 15 amino acids. CDR3 amino acids: CASSLESSREDLRTF. CDR3 coding DNA: TGCGCCAGCAGCTTGGAGTCGTCGAGGGAGGATCTACGAACCTTC.

The CDR3 region is CASSDGTGGFFGGYTF. CDR3 nucleotide sequence: TGTGCCAGCAGTGACGGGACAGGGGGCTTTTTCGGTGGCTACACCTTC. The chain combines TRBV6-4 with TRBJ1-2; TRBD1 aligns across 12 bases. V gave up 2 bases and J gave up 7 bases; unmatched junction bases: 8. Germline loops: CDR1 MRHNA, CDR2 SNTAGT. This CDR3 comprises 16 residues.

The V call is TRBV28, the J call TRBJ1-6, with a tentative D call TRBD1 (5 bases). Between the trimmed V and J ends, which lost 7 bases and 9 bases, there was a span of 13 bases. CDR3 length: 13 residues. From germline, CDR1 is MDHEN and CDR2 SYDVKM. In DNA, the CDR3 is TGTGCCAGCATAAGGGGCGAAAGTTCACCCCTCCACTTT. Translating it yields CASIRGESSPLHF.

The chain employs TRBV5-1 and TRBJ2-1; D possibly corresponds to TRBD2 (5 bases). V lost 0 bases to trimming and J lost 7 bases, with 14 bases between them. The CDR3 totals 15 residues. Germline V gene sequence: CDR1 SGHRS, CDR2 YFSETQ. In nucleotides, the CDR3 is TGCGCCAGCAGCTTGGGAAGTGGGAGTATGAATGAGCAGTTCTTC. This gives the protein CASSLGSGSMNEQFF. The whole variable domain, remainder taken from reference TRBV5-1 and TRBJ2-1, is KAGVTQTPRYLIKTRGQQVTLSCSPISGHRSVSWYQQTPGQGLQFLFEYFSETQRNKGNFPGRFSGRQFSNSRSEMNVSTLELGDSALYLCASSLGSGSMNEQFFGPGTRLTVL.

This clone occurred once. The rearrangement links TRBV19 to TRBJ2-3, with TRBD2 matching over 10 bases. V trimming: 6 bases; J trimming: 2 bases; junction bases outside the gene matches: 14. This CDR3 is 18 amino acids long. Germline V CDR1 and CDR2: LNHDA, SQIVND (reference sequence). CDR3 region: CASSPWLAGALDTDTQYF. CDR3 sequence (DNA): TGTGCCAGTAGCCCCTGGCTAGCGGGGGCCCTTGACACAGATACGCAGTATTTT.

V gene TRBV7-9 combines with J gene TRBJ1-5, with D maybe TRBD1 (5 bases). Trimming stripped 2 bases from V and 6 bases from J, with 11 bases between. In germline, CDR1 is SEHNR, CDR2 FQNEAQ (reference sequence). This CDR3 spans 14 amino acids. The CDR3 here is CASSLQGSGQPQHF. In DNA form, the CDR3 reads TGTGCCAGCAGCTTACAGGGTTCAGGTCAGCCCCAGCATTTT.

V and J are TRBV10-1 and TRBJ2-5, with 9 bases identical to TRBD1. V was pared by 1 base and J by 9 bases, with 6 bases of the junction left unmatched. Germline assignment: CDR1 WNHNN and CDR2 SYGVQD (reference sequence). The length of the CDR3 is 14 residues. The CDR3 nucleotides read TGCGCCAGCAGTGAGTTGGGACAGGGCACCGCCCAGTACTTC. Its translation: CASSELGQGTAQYF.

The chain uses TRBV7-6 and TRBJ2-7; a weak D match, TRBD1 (6 bases). This CDR3 has 14 amino acids. V gave up 1 base and J gave up 2 bases, with 9 bases separating them. Germline V gives CDR1 SGHVS, CDR2 FNYEAQ. The CDR3 region has the DNA TGTGCCAGCAGCTTAGTCGCAGGGGCCTACGAGCAGTACGTC. Its translation: CASSLVAGAYEQYV.

The chain is built from TRBV20-1 and TRBJ2-1, with D perhaps matching TRBD2 (5 bases). With 1 base removed from V and 12 bases from J, the gap between germline ends came to 10 bases. The CDR3 runs to 11 residues. Germline V gene lookup returns CDR1 DFQATT and CDR2 SNEGSKA (reference sequence). The CDR3 DNA is TGCAGTGCTAGAGGGGTTGCGGGGCAGTTCTTC. This codes for CSARGVAGQFF.

The genes are TRBV6-1 and TRBJ1-1; 7 positions agree with TRBD1. After removal of 4 bases from V and 2 bases from J, the junction contained 10 bases not matched to a gene. Germline CDR1 MNHNS, CDR2 SASEGT. There are 16 residues in the CDR3. CDR3 sequence: CASSGPRGVGNTEAFF. The CDR3 DNA is TGTGCCAGCAGTGGGCCCAGGGGGGTTGGAAACACTGAAGCTTTCTTT.

The J gene is TRBJ2-7, the V gene TRBV5-6; 7 nucleotides line up with TRBD1. Germline CDR1 SGHDT, CDR2 YYEEEE. Trimming took 3 bases from V and 3 from J; bases not matched to a gene: 12. The CDR3 length is 16 residues. The CDR3 loop is CASSYLQGISYYEQYF. CDR3 nucleotide sequence: TGTGCCAGCAGCTATTTACAGGGGATATCCTACTACGAGCAGTACTTC.

The V and J genes are TRBV30 and TRBJ2-1, with TRBD2 matching 9 bases. The CDR3 contains 14 residues. V lost 3 bases to trimming and J lost 8 bases; unmatched junction nucleotides: 8. Per the germline V gene, CDR1 is GTSNPN and CDR2 is SVGIG (reference sequence). CDR3 DNA sequence: TGTGCCTGGAGGGGGCGGGGGGGCCGCGATGAGCAGTTCTTC. It yields the protein CAWRGRGGRDEQFF.

The chain couples TRBV7-9 to TRBJ2-5; the match to TRBD1 covers 7 bases. Germline CDR1 reads SEHNR; CDR2 reads FQNEAQ (reference sequence). This CDR3 spans 14 amino acids. V lost 3 bases and J lost 5; bases outside the gene matches: 6. CDR3 residues: CASSLTGNSETQYF. Written as DNA, the CDR3 is TGTGCCAGCAGCTTGACAGGGAACTCTGAGACCCAGTACTTC.